This TCR beta chain was sequenced in a study of blood T cell repertoires in COVID-19. CDR3 size: 13 residues. Germline V gene data show CDR1 as LNHDA and CDR2 as SQIVND (reference sequence). V lost 10 bases and J 0 bases, leaving 12 bases between the germline ends. This table comes from immunoSEQ multiplex PCR, and its TCRdb copy is limited to in-frame clones, with some not included. The table records 250,000 to 300,000 clones, approximately 87% of them present only once. The origin of this receptor is a man between 60 and 75 years old who had recovered from COVID-19. Sequenced: peripheral blood. V and J are TRBV19 and TRBJ1-2, with unresolved D. The CDR3 is CATATSSNYGYTF. CDR3 coding DNA: TGTGCCACGGCGACAAGTTCTAACTATGGCTACACCTTC.